This T cell receptor (beta chain) was obtained from a study of CD8 T cells in Susac syndrome. Random hexamers were used to reverse transcribe the RNA input (about 0.5 to 1 ug). TCRdb passed the immunoSEQ multiplex PCR reads through MiXCR, listing each CDR3 protein once. This table has about 120,000 distinct CDR3 sequences, about 94% appearing once. This CDR3 is built from 13 residues. V was pared by 5 bases and J by 8 bases, with 15 bases between. CD8+ and CD4+ T cells from blood underwent TCR beta sequencing. The sequence was collected from a human donor with multiple sclerosis. The sequenced sample was CD4+ T cells from PBMCs. The gene calls are TRBV12-3 or TRBV12-4 and TRBJ1-2; D may be TRBD1 (5 bases). CDR3 DNA: TGTGCCAGCAGTCTACCGGGACTCTGGGGCTACACCTTC. Translation: CASSLPGLWGYTF.